A single sample gave rise to the 31 T cell receptor beta chains below, sequenced in a study of shared clonotypes between healthy human individuals. Assay used: immunoSEQ multiplex PCR; TCRdb lists only in-frame clones, some missing. The data contain 950,000 to 1,100,000 clones, about 77% of them singletons. Sequenced: memory CD4+ T cells sorted from blood. This sample's subset: CD45RA-negative fraction. These receptors all come from a man aged 18 to 35 in good health.

The rearrangement links TRBV5-4 to TRBJ1-4; 7 nucleotides line up with TRBD1. Per germline, CDR1 SGHNT and CDR2 YYREEE (reference sequence). After removal of 2 bases from V and 4 bases from J, the junction contained 5 bases not matched to a gene. The CDR3 runs to 15 residues. In nucleotides, the CDR3 is TGTGCCAGCAGCTTCGACAGGGCCGTTAATGAAAAACTGTTTTTT. Residues: CASSFDRAVNEKLFF.

V usage is TRBV5-8 and J usage is TRBJ2-3, with 7 bases identical to TRBD2. The CDR3 is 16 residues long. The V gene end was trimmed by 2 bases and the J gene end by 4 bases; junction bases not matched to a gene: 10. The germline gives CDR1 SGHTS, CDR2 YDEGEE. The CDR3 nucleotides are TGTGCCAGCAGCTTCTGGGTAGTGGCGGGAGCAGATACGCAGTATTTT. It encodes CASSFWVVAGADTQYF.

This chain connects TRBV10-2 to TRBJ2-3; D ambiguous. V was cut by 0 bases and J by 4 bases, with 14 bases left in between. The CDR3 runs 16 residues. The germline gives CDR1 WSHSY, CDR2 SAAADI. The CDR3 loop is CASSESSRLTADTQYF. For the CDR3, the DNA is TGCGCCAGCAGTGAGTCGTCTCGATTAACCGCAGATACGCAGTATTTT.

The V and J genes are TRBV4-1 and TRBJ1-2; D not resolved. V was shortened by 0 bases and J by 4 bases, with 9 bases between the two germline ends. The CDR3 is 14 residues long. Germline V gene data show CDR1 as MGHRA and CDR2 as YSYEKL. CDR3 loop: CASSQDGVIYGYTF. For the CDR3, the DNA is TGCGCCAGCAGCCAAGATGGGGTCATCTATGGCTACACCTTC.

V is TRBV21-1 and J is TRBJ2-7; the table assigns TRBD1, which was not confirmed against the DNA. TRBV21-1 is reported as a pseudogene. The CDR3 has 13 amino acids. In DNA, the CDR3 is TGTGCCAGCGCAATAATACCGGGACAGTCATCCTTATTC. This sequence encodes CASAIIPGQSSLF.

The chain combines TRBV5-1 with TRBJ1-1, with unresolved D. Germline CDR1 SGHRS, CDR2 YFSETQ. V lost 2 bases and J 2 bases, leaving 10 bases between the germline ends. This CDR3 spans 14 amino acids. CDR3 in amino acids: CASSLPHLNTEAFF. As DNA, the CDR3 is TGCGCCAGCAGCTTACCCCACCTTAACACTGAAGCTTTCTTT.

DNA of the CDR3: TGCGCCAGCAGCCCTTGGGACAGTGCTGGAGCAGATACGCAGTATTTT. Protein sequence: CASSPWDSAGADTQYF. J is TRBJ2-3 and V is TRBV5-1; 7 bases are shared with TRBD1. The V and J ends lost 4 bases and 4 bases, in that order; junction bases with no gene match: 12. This CDR3 comprises 16 residues. Germline values: CDR1 SGHRS, CDR2 YFSETQ.

The chain joins TRBV28 to TRBJ2-2, with D possibly being TRBD2 (5 bases). Trimming left V 3 bases short and J 3 bases short, with 11 bases between. This CDR3 spans 15 amino acids. The germline gives CDR1 MDHEN, CDR2 SYDVKM. The CDR3 sequence is CASSFFLADTGELFF. The DNA of the CDR3 is TGTGCCAGCAGTTTTTTTCTAGCAGACACCGGGGAGCTGTTTTTT.

As to this clone: The identical CDR3 is also encoded by other nucleotide sequences in the sample. The chain links TRBV11-2 to TRBJ1-3; 7 bases are shared with TRBD1. This CDR3 has 15 residues. V dropped 5 bases and J dropped 0; count of bases not matched to a gene: 4. The V gene's germline CDR1 is SGHAT and CDR2 FQNNGV. The CDR3 here is CASSLDRSSGNTIYF. In DNA, the CDR3 is TGTGCCAGCAGCCTGGACAGGTCCTCTGGAAACACCATATATTTT.

V gene TRBV9 combines with J gene TRBJ2-5; D might be TRBD1 or TRBD2, each matching 5 bases. The germline V and J ends were trimmed by 3 bases and 1 base, with 13 bases remaining between them. Germline V gene sequence: CDR1 SGDLS, CDR2 YYNGEE. The CDR3 has 15 residues. In DNA, the CDR3 is TGTGCCAGCAGCGCCGTAGGGACCCCCCAAGAGACCCAGTACTTC. It specifies CASSAVGTPQETQYF.

The rearrangement links TRBV5-5 to TRBJ2-5, with D perhaps TRBD2 (6 bases). Germline-derived CDR1 and CDR2 are SGHKS and YYEKEE (reference sequence). The CDR3 has 15 amino acids. V lost 4 bases and J lost 3, with 16 bases in between. For the CDR3, the DNA is TGTGCCAGCAGCCCTCTTCCCGGGGGTAAAGAGACCCAGTACTTC. Its translation: CASSPLPGGKETQYF.

The rearrangement joins TRBV30 to TRBJ2-5; possibly TRBD1 for D (5 bases). Trimming took off 3 bases at V and 5 bases at J, with 13 bases between the two ends. The CDR3 length is 13 residues. Germline V CDR1 and CDR2: GTSNPN, SVGIG (reference sequence). This CDR3 reads CAWSQGSWETQYF. The CDR3 nucleotides are TGTGCCTGGAGCCAGGGATCCTGGGAGACCCAGTACTTC.

The rearrangement uses TRBV5-1 and TRBJ2-3; 10 nucleotides agree with TRBD2. With 5 bases clipped from V and 6 bases from J, the junction kept 6 bases outside the gene matches. This CDR3 is built from 14 residues. CDR1 and CDR2 from the germline V gene are SGHRS and YFSETQ. CDR3 protein: CASSSSGRADTQYF. CDR3 nucleotides: TGCGCCAGCAGTTCCAGCGGGAGGGCGGATACGCAGTATTTT.

The chain employs TRBV28 and TRBJ2-7; D is unresolved. The CDR3 is made up of 15 amino acids. Trimming removed 7 bases from V and 1 base from J, with 17 bases in between. Per the germline V gene, CDR1 is MDHEN and CDR2 is SYDVKM. The CDR3 reads CASNQPRSPSYEQYF. DNA of the CDR3: TGTGCCAGCAACCAACCCCGGTCCCCATCCTACGAGCAGTACTTC.

The chain recombines TRBV5-4 with TRBJ2-1, with 9 bases fitting TRBD2. After removal of 0 bases from V and 9 bases from J, the junction contained 4 bases not matched to a gene. CDR3 length: 14 amino acids. Germline CDR1 SGHNT, CDR2 YYREEE (reference sequence). This CDR3 is CASSLDPAGGEQFF. In DNA form, the CDR3 reads TGTGCCAGCAGCTTGGACCCAGCGGGAGGTGAGCAGTTCTTC.

This clone was detected only a few times. V and J are TRBV28 and TRBJ1-5; 7 bases line up with TRBD1. The germline V gene has CDR1 MDHEN and CDR2 SYDVKM. V shed 8 bases, J shed 7 bases, and the junction held 11 bases outside the gene matches. CDR3 length equals 14 residues. The CDR3 bases are TGTGCCAGCCTCCAGGGGGGCACAGTCCAGCCCCAGCATTTT. It translates to CASLQGGTVQPQHF.

The J gene is TRBJ1-5, the V gene TRBV5-6; D unresolved. V lost 7 bases and J lost 7, with 15 bases in between. From germline, CDR1 is SGHDT and CDR2 YYEEEE. This CDR3 region has 13 residues. The CDR3 here is CASAAWEKQPQHF. DNA of the CDR3: TGTGCCAGCGCAGCTTGGGAGAAACAGCCCCAGCATTTT.

The chain joins TRBV5-1 to TRBJ2-5; D unclear. This CDR3 region has 16 residues. Germline CDR1 is SGHRS and CDR2 is YFSETQ. V was trimmed by 0 bases and J by 2 bases, leaving 14 bases between them. The CDR3 loop reads CASSLAPARQQETQYF. In nucleotides, the CDR3 is TGCGCCAGCAGCTTGGCCCCGGCCAGGCAACAAGAGACCCAGTACTTC.

This clone appeared a single time. Within the sample, other DNA sequences also encode this same CDR3. The chain employs TRBV7-3 and TRBJ2-2, with D hard to call. Germline CDR1 SGHTA, CDR2 FQGTGA. This CDR3 comprises 12 residues. Trimming shortened V by 5 bases and J by 7 bases, and 8 bases separated the two germline ends. The CDR3 sequence is CASSPAVGELFF. The CDR3 region has the DNA TGTGCCAGCAGCCCCGCTGTCGGGGAGCTGTTTTTT.

This chain uses TRBV5-1 with TRBJ2-2, with 9 bases aligning to TRBD1. V lost 2 bases and J lost 3; bases outside the gene matches: 5. From germline, CDR1 is SGHRS and CDR2 YFSETQ. The CDR3 extends over 16 amino acids. CDR3 sequence reads: CASSFGDRGYTGELFF. The CDR3 coding sequence is TGCGCCAGCAGCTTTGGCGACAGGGGGTACACCGGGGAGCTGTTTTTT.

In this sample, this clone turned up once. The rearrangement joins TRBV6-5 to TRBJ2-5; D remains ambiguous. CDR1 is MNHEY, CDR2 SVGAGI, per germline. This CDR3 is built from 15 residues. Trimming removed 5 bases at V and 1 base at J, with 14 bases between. DNA of the CDR3: TGTGCCAGCAGTGCCCTGACGGTGGGCCAAGAGACCCAGTACTTC. Amino acid sequence: CASSALTVGQETQYF.

Points on this clone: Distinct nucleotide sequences in the sample also encode this CDR3. The J gene is TRBJ2-3, the V gene TRBV7-2; D uncertain. V was pared by 5 bases and J by 1 base, with 7 bases between. This CDR3 comprises 13 residues. Germline values: CDR1 SGHTA, CDR2 FQGNSA. CDR3 in amino acids: CASSPLRTDTQYF. The CDR3 DNA reads TGTGCCAGCAGCCCTCTACGCACAGATACGCAGTATTTT.

The chain couples TRBV11-2 to TRBJ1-5; 10 nucleotides agree with TRBD1. V shed 5 bases and J 2 bases; nucleotides not matched to a gene: 3. CDR1 is SGHAT and CDR2 is FQNNGV in the germline V gene. The CDR3 has 15 amino acids. The CDR3 sequence is CASSVGTGGNQPQHF. Here the CDR3 DNA reads TGTGCCAGCAGCGTCGGGACAGGGGGCAATCAGCCCCAGCATTTT.

This chain joins TRBV28 and TRBJ1-2; possibly TRBD1 for D (6 bases). Germline loops: CDR1 MDHEN, CDR2 SYDVKM. V lost 2 bases and J 8 bases, leaving 15 bases between the germline ends. This CDR3 contains 14 residues. As DNA, the CDR3 is TGTGCCAGCAGTTTACAGGGGAAAGGAGGGGGCTACACCTTC. Amino acids: CASSLQGKGGGYTF.

The chain carries TRBV11-2 and TRBJ1-3, with D possibly matching TRBD1 (5 bases). This CDR3 has 16 residues. The V and J ends lost 1 base and 2 bases respectively, with 12 bases between them. From germline, CDR1 is SGHAT and CDR2 FQNNGV. The CDR3 is CASSLGGKKAGNTIYF. CDR3 in DNA: TGTGCCAGCAGCTTAGGGGGGAAAAAAGCTGGAAACACCATATATTTT.

The chain recombines TRBV2 with TRBJ2-4; 7 bases agree with TRBD2. Looked up from germline, CDR1 is SNHLY and CDR2 is FYNNEI. J gave up 4 bases and V 1 base, and 4 bases lay outside the gene matches. The CDR3 has 15 amino acids. In DNA, the CDR3 is TGTGCCAGCAGTGAAGGCCTAGCGGAAAAAAACATTCAGTACTTC. This sequence encodes CASSEGLAEKNIQYF. Full variable domain (rest looked up from reference TRBV2 and TRBJ2-4): EPEVTQTPSHQVTQMGQEVILRCVPISNHLYFYWYRQILGQKVEFLVSFYNNEISEKSEIFDDQFSVERPDGSNFTLKIRSTKLEDSAMYFCASSEGLAEKNIQYFGAGTRLSVL.

This rearrangement joins TRBV6-5 to TRBJ2-7; D is possibly TRBD2 (5 bases). Germline assignment: CDR1 MNHEY and CDR2 SVGAGI. With 7 bases removed from V and 6 bases from J, the gap between germline ends came to 22 bases. The length of the CDR3 is 15 residues. The CDR3 spells CASTPEGGLGGEQYF. The CDR3 DNA reads TGTGCCAGCACCCCCGAGGGCGGACTTGGAGGCGAGCAGTACTTC.

The chain is built from TRBV27 and TRBJ2-1; 16 nucleotides align to TRBD2. J was trimmed by 8 bases and V by 4 bases; bases with no gene match: 8. This CDR3 contains 17 residues. Germline CDR1 and CDR2: MNHEY and SMNVEV (reference sequence). Here the CDR3 DNA reads TGTGCCAGCAGTTCACCGGGACTAGCGGGGGGGTCAGATGAGCAGTTCTTC. This sequence encodes CASSSPGLAGGSDEQFF.

To note about this clone: This sample includes further DNA sequences coding for the same CDR3. The chain combines TRBV18 with TRBJ2-6; D is perhaps TRBD2 (7 bases). The CDR3 is 15 amino acids. The V end lost 5 bases, the J end lost 2 bases, and 10 bases lay between the germline ends. CDR1 is KGHSH and CDR2 is LQKENI in the germline V gene. The CDR3 DNA reads as TGTGCCAGCTCAGAAGGGGGGGCTGGGGCCAACGTCCTGACTTTC. Translation: CASSEGGAGANVLTF.

This CDR3 is CASSLNGGPYEQYF. In DNA, the CDR3 is TGTGCCAGCAGTTTAAACGGGGGGCCCTACGAGCAGTACTTC. The rearrangement uses TRBV28 and TRBJ2-7; TRBD2 is a possible D gene (7 bases). CDR3 length: 14 residues. Germline-derived CDR1 and CDR2 are MDHEN and SYDVKM. V was cut by 2 bases and J by 2 bases, with 10 bases left in between.

With respect to this clone: This sample also contains other DNA sequences that code for the same CDR3. The J gene is TRBJ2-5, the V gene TRBV18, with D tentatively TRBD2 (6 bases). This CDR3 comprises 13 residues. Germline V CDR1 and CDR2: KGHSH, LQKENI. Trimming stripped 1 base from V and 4 bases from J, with 7 bases between. As DNA, the CDR3 is TGTGCCAGCTCACCACTCGGGGGAGAGACCCAGTACTTC. Translating it yields CASSPLGGETQYF.